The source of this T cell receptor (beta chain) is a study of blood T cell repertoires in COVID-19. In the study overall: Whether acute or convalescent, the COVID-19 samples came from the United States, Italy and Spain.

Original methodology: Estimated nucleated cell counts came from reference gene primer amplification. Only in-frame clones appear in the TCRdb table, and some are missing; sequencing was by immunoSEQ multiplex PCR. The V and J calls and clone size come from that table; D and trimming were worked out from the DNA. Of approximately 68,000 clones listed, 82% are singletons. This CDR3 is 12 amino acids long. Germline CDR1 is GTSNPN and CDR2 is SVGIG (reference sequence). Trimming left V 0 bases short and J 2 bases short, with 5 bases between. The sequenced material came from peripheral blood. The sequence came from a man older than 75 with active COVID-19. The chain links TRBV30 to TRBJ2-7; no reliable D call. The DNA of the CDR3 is TGTGCCTGGAGTGTACAAGCCTACGAGCAGTACTTC. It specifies CAWSVQAYEQYF.